A single count supports the clone carrying this T cell receptor beta chain. The data originate from a study of blood T cell repertoires in COVID-19. About the research overall: Collection of acute and convalescent COVID-19 samples took place in the United States, Italy and Spain.

Trimming took off 6 bases at V and 5 bases at J, with 19 bases between the two ends. Germline values: CDR1 SGHKS, CDR2 YYEKEE (reference sequence). This CDR3 is 15 amino acids long. As processed by the authors: It was from reference gene primer amplification that nucleated cell counts were estimated. The protocol was immunoSEQ multiplex PCR, while the TCRdb copy is restricted to in-frame clones and leaves out a portion. V and J calls and clone size are those listed in that table; D and trimming were worked out from the DNA. The data show over 350,000 clones, 70% to 90% seen once. Enrollees, 18 to 89 years old, lived in 24 US areas. Which cohort a participant joined came from the clinical history participants gave.

This TCR was sampled from a woman aged 18-29 years with acute COVID-19. Sequenced input: PBMCs or T cells enriched from blood (not recorded which). The rearrangement links TRBV5-5 to TRBJ2-3; maybe TRBD2 (6 bases). The CDR3, as DNA: TGTGCCAGCACCCTAGCGATGGGGGTGGAAGATACGCAGTATTTT. Residues: CASTLAMGVEDTQYF.